The rows below give T cell receptor beta chains drawn from one sample of a study of T cells in tuberculosis. The repertoire was sequenced with immunoSEQ multiplex PCR; TCRdb's copy has only in-frame clones and lacks some. The table includes more than 20,000 clones, approximately 90% detected once. Sequencing used PBMCs. These receptors all come from a donor aged 10-29 years with latent tuberculosis or without tuberculosis infection. The CDR3 runs from the conserved cysteine through the conserved F or W. Fields, in order: V gene, clone size, D gene, J gene, CDR3 length, CDR3 DNA, CDR3 protein. The D gene is left open where the match is weak. Clone size appears in some rows only: once, few, many, or a class for an expanded clone.

V: TRBV7-2
size: NA
D: NA
J: TRBJ1-2
length: 13
DNA: TGTGCCAGCAGCTTAAAACAGCTCTATGGCTACACCTTC
CDR3: CASSLKQLYGYTF

V: TRBV28
size: NA
D: NA
J: TRBJ2-7
length: 13
DNA: TGTGCCAGCAGTTTCGGGGTCTCCTACGAGCAGTACTTC
CDR3: CASSFGVSYEQYF

V: TRBV29-1
size: NA
D: TRBD1
J: TRBJ2-3
length: 14
DNA: TGCAGCGTTGATTGGGACAGGGCTCCAGATACGCAGTATTTT
CDR3: CSVDWDRAPDTQYF

V: TRBV7-6
size: once
D: NA
J: TRBJ1-5
length: 13
DNA: TGTGCCAGCAGCCGGTTGGGCGATCAGCCCCAGCATTTT
CDR3: CASSRLGDQPQHF

V: TRBV11-2
size: NA
D: TRBD1
J: TRBJ1-3
length: 14
DNA: TGTGCCAGCAGCTACAGGGGTGCTGGAAACACCATATATTTT
CDR3: CASSYRGAGNTIYF

V: TRBV4-1
size: NA
D: NA
J: TRBJ1-4
length: 15
DNA: TGCGCCAGCAGCCAAGTCTGGACAGACAGGCGGAAACTGTTTTTT
CDR3: CASSQVWTDRRKLFF

V: TRBV7-8
size: NA
D: NA
J: TRBJ1-1
length: 16
DNA: TGTGCCAGCAGCTTAGGGTCGGCAGGGATGAACACTGAAGCTTTCTTT
CDR3: CASSLGSAGMNTEAFF

V: TRBV5-1
size: NA
D: NA
J: TRBJ1-4
length: 14
DNA: TGCGCCAGCAGCTTGGATGGCGGGTTTGAAAAACTGTTTTTT
CDR3: CASSLDGGFEKLFF

V: TRBV6-1
size: NA
D: TRBD1
J: TRBJ2-1
length: 14
DNA: TGTGCCACCCGAGGGACAGGGATCTACAATGAGCAGTTCTTC
CDR3: CATRGTGIYNEQFF

V: TRBV9
size: NA
D: TRBD2
J: TRBJ2-5
length: 16
DNA: TGTGCCAGCAGCGTACGATTTAGCGGGGACGGAGAGACCCAGTACTTC
CDR3: CASSVRFSGDGETQYF

V: TRBV2
size: NA
D: NA
J: TRBJ1-4
length: 14
DNA: TGTGCCAGCAGTGGGACAGATGCTAATGAAAAACTGTTTTTT
CDR3: CASSGTDANEKLFF

V: TRBV9
size: NA
D: NA
J: TRBJ1-6
length: 14
DNA: TGTGCCAGCAGCTTGGACAGTCAGCCCTCACCCCTCCACTTT
CDR3: CASSLDSQPSPLHF

V: TRBV18
size: NA
D: NA
J: TRBJ1-3
length: 13
DNA: TGTGCCAGCTCGACAGGTCCTGGAAACACCATATATTTT
CDR3: CASSTGPGNTIYF

V: TRBV9
size: NA
D: TRBD1
J: TRBJ1-1
length: 15
DNA: TGTGCCAGCAGCGTAGGACAGGGAATGAACACTGAAGCTTTCTTT
CDR3: CASSVGQGMNTEAFF

V: TRBV19
size: NA
D: NA
J: TRBJ2-4
length: 13
DNA: TGTGCCAGTAGTATAGGGCAGGGGAACATTCAGTACTTC
CDR3: CASSIGQGNIQYF

V: TRBV6-1
size: NA
D: TRBD2
J: TRBJ2-5
length: 15
DNA: TGTGCCAGAGGACTAGCGGGGGGAACTGGGGAGACCCAGTACTTC
CDR3: CARGLAGGTGETQYF

V: TRBV6-5
size: NA
D: NA
J: TRBJ1-5
length: 11
DNA: TGTGCCAGCAGTTCGGGGAAGCCCCAGCATTTT
CDR3: CASSSGKPQHF

V: TRBV28
size: NA
D: TRBD1
J: TRBJ1-1
length: 17
DNA: TGTGCCAGCAGTTTATCACAGGGGGCGCGTTTAACCGTTGAAGCTTTCTTT
CDR3: CASSLSQGARLTVEAFF

V: TRBV2
size: NA
D: TRBD1
J: TRBJ1-5
length: 16
DNA: TGTGCCAGCAGTGATAGGGGGCTTAGAAGCAATCAGCCCCAGCATTTT
CDR3: CASSDRGLRSNQPQHF

V: TRBV9
size: NA
D: TRBD1
J: TRBJ1-1
length: 15
DNA: TGTGCCAGCAGCCCTCGGACAGGGACGAACACTGAAGCTTTCTTT
CDR3: CASSPRTGTNTEAFF

V: TRBV7-6
size: NA
D: NA
J: TRBJ2-1
length: 16
DNA: TGTGCCAGCAGCTTCAGGACTACCCGCTGGTACAATGAGCAGTTCTTC
CDR3: CASSFRTTRWYNEQFF

V: TRBV5-4
size: NA
D: TRBD1
J: TRBJ2-1
length: 14
DNA: TGTGCCAGTAGCATGCGGACAGGGATGAATGAGCAGTTCTTC
CDR3: CASSMRTGMNEQFF

V: TRBV9
size: NA
D: NA
J: TRBJ2-7
length: 15
DNA: TGTGCCAGCAGCCTTTATGGCGGCTCCTCCTACGAGCAGTACTTC
CDR3: CASSLYGGSSYEQYF

V: TRBV30
size: NA
D: NA
J: TRBJ1-6
length: 13
DNA: TGTGCCTGGGCGGAGGGGCTTCGTAGTCCCCTCCACTTT
CDR3: CAWAEGLRSPLHF

V: TRBV4-1
size: NA
D: NA
J: TRBJ1-4
length: 15
DNA: TGCGCCAGCAGCCAAGGAAAAGGCGGGACTGAAAAACTGTTTTTT
CDR3: CASSQGKGGTEKLFF

V: TRBV5-1
size: NA
D: NA
J: TRBJ1-1
length: 21
DNA: TGCGCCAGCAGCTCATCCCAATCTTTCTATCCGGGCTCCTTTAGGGGCACTGAAGCTTTCTTT
CDR3: CASSSSQSFYPGSFRGTEAFF

V: TRBV4-3
size: NA
D: NA
J: TRBJ2-2
length: 14
DNA: TGCGCCAGCAGCCACGGTGCGAACACCGGGGAGCTGTTTTTT
CDR3: CASSHGANTGELFF

V: TRBV30
size: NA
D: TRBD2
J: TRBJ2-1
length: 13
DNA: TGTGCCTGGGCTAGCGGGGGGTACAATGAGCAGTTCTTC
CDR3: CAWASGGYNEQFF